This entry lists 26 T cell receptor beta chains sequenced from one sample in a study of PD-L1 blockade in urothelial cancer. The time point denotes: pretreatment peripheral blood. The repertoire was sequenced with immunoSEQ multiplex PCR; TCRdb's copy has only in-frame clones and lacks some. In the table there are approximately 71,000 clones, roughly 84% of which are singletons. The starting material was PBMCs, obtained around atezolizumab (anti-PD-L1) treatment. These receptors all stem from a woman in her 70s with urothelial cancer.

The chain is built from TRBV11-2 and TRBJ2-2; 8 nucleotides match TRBD1. V gave up 4 bases and J gave up 7 bases; unmatched junction bases: 11. Per germline, CDR1 SGHAT and CDR2 FQNNGV. The CDR3 has 16 residues. The CDR3 sequence is CASSSYRGTRFGELFF. The CDR3 nucleotides read TGTGCCAGCAGCTCCTACAGGGGGACTCGTTTCGGGGAGCTGTTTTTT. The variable domain in full, completed from reference TRBV11-2 and TRBJ2-2, reads EAGVAQSPRYKIIEKRQSVAFWCNPISGHATLYWYQQILGQGPKLLIQFQNNGVVDDSQLPKDRFSAERLKGVDSTLKIQPAKLEDSAVYLCASSSYRGTRFGELFFGEGSRLTVL.

There are a few counts of this clone. The rearrangement links TRBV9 to TRBJ1-1; D remains ambiguous. There are 14 residues in the CDR3. The V end lost 0 bases, the J end lost 5 bases, and 11 bases lay between the germline ends. The germline gives CDR1 SGDLS, CDR2 YYNGEE. In nucleotides, the CDR3 is TGTGCCAGCAGCGTAGGTCCCCAGAAAACTGAAGCTTTCTTT. It specifies CASSVGPQKTEAFF.

The J gene is TRBJ1-4, the V gene TRBV15, with D possibly TRBD1 on 6 matching bases. Germline CDR1 reads LNHNV; CDR2 reads YYDKDF (reference sequence). Trimming shortened V by 2 bases and J by 7 bases, and 14 bases separated the two germline ends. The CDR3 length is 15 residues. The chain's CDR3 is CATSRLTAGVEKLFF. DNA of the CDR3: TGTGCCACCAGCAGATTGACGGCAGGGGTTGAAAAACTGTTTTTT.

The chain combines TRBV9 with TRBJ2-1; TRBD2 matches at 11 bases. The CDR3 spans 15 residues. Losses at the gene ends were 3 bases for V and 4 bases for J; bases not matched to a gene: 3. Germline loops: CDR1 SGDLS, CDR2 YYNGEE. CDR3 nucleotide sequence: TGTGCCAGCAGCGCCACTAGCGGGAGATACAATGAGCAGTTCTTC. As protein: CASSATSGRYNEQFF.

CDR3 nucleotides: TGTGCCAGCAGTTTCCGCGGGACAGTGGGGGACGTCACAGATACGCAGTATTTT. Translating gives CASSFRGTVGDVTDTQYF. This chain connects TRBV28 to TRBJ2-3; D possibly corresponds to TRBD1 (7 bases). CDR3 length: 18 amino acids. The germline gives CDR1 MDHEN, CDR2 SYDVKM. V was trimmed by 3 bases and J by 2 bases, leaving 21 bases between them.

In DNA, the CDR3 is TGTGCCAGTAGTACAGGGCCCGGCCCTCAAGAGACCCAGTACTTC. This sequence encodes CASSTGPGPQETQYF. The rearrangement joins TRBV19 to TRBJ2-5, with D possibly TRBD1 on 5 matching bases. V was pared by 4 bases and J by 2 bases, with 14 bases between. The CDR3 covers 15 residues. In germline, CDR1 is LNHDA, CDR2 SQIVND (reference sequence).

This clone was counted a few times. V usage is TRBV11-2 and J usage is TRBJ1-1; no definite D call. The CDR3 has 14 residues. V lost 0 bases to trimming and J lost 3 bases, with 8 bases between them. CDR1 is SGHAT and CDR2 is FQNNGV in the germline V gene. CDR3 coding DNA: TGTGCCAGCAGCTTAGAGTGGGCCGACACTGAAGCTTTCTTT. Translation: CASSLEWADTEAFF.

The V and J genes are TRBV18 and TRBJ2-5, with 7 bases fitting TRBD2. The CDR3 extends over 16 amino acids. Germline loops: CDR1 KGHSH, CDR2 LQKENI. The ends lost 0 bases at V and 5 bases at J; junction bases unmatched: 9. CDR3 residues: CASSPPRTAGGETQYF. The CDR3 nucleotides read TGTGCCAGCTCACCACCGAGAACAGCCGGGGGGGAGACCCAGTACTTC.

The chain has TRBV20-1 and TRBJ2-7; D remains unclear. The length of the CDR3 is 11 residues. Germline V gene lookup returns CDR1 DFQATT and CDR2 SNEGSKA (reference sequence). The CDR3 nucleotides read TGCAGCCCCAGGCAGTCCTACGAGCAGTACTTC. Its translation: CSPRQSYEQYF.

This clone was recorded once. The chain couples TRBV2 to TRBJ1-1, with D unclear. V shed 0 bases and J shed 11 bases, with 13 bases lying between them. The CDR3 consists of 13 residues. Germline V gives CDR1 SNHLY, CDR2 FYNNEI. The CDR3 reads CASSEALGQRAFF. The CDR3 DNA reads as TGTGCCAGCAGTGAAGCGCTGGGTCAGAGGGCTTTCTTT.

In this sample, this clone turned up a few times. The genes are TRBV5-4 and TRBJ2-3; 10 nucleotides match TRBD2. The CDR3 has 15 residues. V was clipped by 6 bases and J by 2 bases; unmatched bases: 6. Germline CDR1 is SGHNT and CDR2 is YYREEE (reference sequence). CDR3 loop: CASKSSGSATDTQYF. The DNA for the CDR3 is TGTGCCAGCAAATCTAGCGGGAGCGCCACAGATACGCAGTATTTT.

The chain combines TRBV5-1 with TRBJ2-3, with D perhaps matching TRBD1 (6 bases). The length of the CDR3 is 16 residues. Germline V CDR1 and CDR2: SGHRS, YFSETQ. The V end was cut by 4 bases, the J end by 5 bases, with 20 bases between. CDR3 in amino acids: CASSPATGIVEDTQYF. DNA of the CDR3: TGCGCCAGCAGCCCTGCAACAGGGATTGTTGAAGATACGCAGTATTTT.

The chain couples TRBV5-4 to TRBJ1-6; D is unclear. The CDR3 has 15 residues. Trimming pared 0 bases from V and 8 bases from J, leaving 12 bases between. The V gene's germline CDR1 is SGHNT and CDR2 YYREEE (reference sequence). In DNA, the CDR3 is TGTGCCAGCAGCTTGGGCCCTCGATCGGATTCACCCCTCCACTTT. Its translation is CASSLGPRSDSPLHF.

This clone occurred once. The chain combines TRBV19 with TRBJ1-5; 7 nucleotides agree with TRBD1. Trimming removed 1 base from V and 5 bases from J; junction bases left unmatched: 8. The CDR3 loop spans 16 amino acids. Germline CDR1 reads LNHDA; CDR2 reads SQIVND (reference sequence). The CDR3 reads CASSIGTGWADQPQHF. The CDR3 nucleotides are TGTGCCAGTAGTATAGGGACAGGTTGGGCAGATCAGCCCCAGCATTTT.

This chain connects TRBV6-1 to TRBJ2-5, with 9 bases that match TRBD2. CDR3 length: 15 amino acids. Germline values: CDR1 MNHNS, CDR2 SASEGT. Trimming removed 3 bases from V and 4 bases from J; junction bases left unmatched: 6. The CDR3 region has the DNA TGTGCCAGCAGTGAGTTCAAACTAGCGGGAGAGACCCAGTACTTC. Translating gives CASSEFKLAGETQYF.

This chain joins TRBV9 and TRBJ1-1; 7 nucleotides match TRBD1. CDR1 and CDR2 from the germline V gene are SGDLS and YYNGEE. Trimming took 6 bases from V and 7 from J; bases not matched to a gene: 12. There are 14 residues in the CDR3. The CDR3 DNA reads TGTGCCAGCAATACCGGGACAGCTTTCGTTGAAGCTTTCTTT. Residues: CASNTGTAFVEAFF.

In its sample, this clone was seen many times. Different DNA sequences within this sample yield the same CDR3. This chain uses TRBV27 with TRBJ2-5; 8 nucleotides line up with TRBD2. The trim removed 5 bases at V and 4 bases at J, leaving 9 bases unmatched. In germline, CDR1 is MNHEY, CDR2 SMNVEV (reference sequence). This CDR3 region has 15 residues. The CDR3 reads CASSPPGLAGETQYF. The CDR3 nucleotides read TGTGCCAGCAGTCCCCCGGGGCTAGCGGGAGAGACCCAGTACTTC.

V gene TRBV7-9 combines with J gene TRBJ2-7, with TRBD2 matching over 10 bases. CDR3 length: 15 amino acids. J was trimmed by 5 bases and V by 1 base; bases with no gene match: 5. Germline lookup yields CDR1 SEHNR and CDR2 FQNEAQ (reference sequence). CDR3 residues: CASSLGAGGPNEQYF. In DNA, the CDR3 is TGTGCCAGCAGCTTAGGAGCGGGGGGGCCAAACGAGCAGTACTTC.

The chain has TRBV7-2 and TRBJ2-7, with 8 bases that match TRBD2. The trim removed 3 bases at V and 2 bases at J, leaving 3 bases unmatched. CDR1 is SGHTA, CDR2 FQGNSA, per germline. The CDR3 is 14 residues long. This chain's CDR3 is CASSLPAGAYEQYF. In nucleotides, the CDR3 is TGTGCCAGCAGCTTGCCAGCGGGGGCCTACGAGCAGTACTTC.

This chain uses TRBV7-2 with TRBJ1-6, with D perhaps matching TRBD1 (5 bases). CDR3 size: 14 residues. Germline V CDR1 and CDR2: SGHTA, FQGNSA. V was shortened by 1 base and J by 8 bases, with 9 bases between the two germline ends. This CDR3 reads CASSLGTYDSPLHF. DNA of the CDR3: TGTGCCAGCAGCTTAGGGACATATGATTCACCCCTCCACTTT.

CDR3 bases: TGTGCCAGCAGTGAGGGGGCAGGGGTCGGAAACACCATATATTTT. Protein sequence: CASSEGAGVGNTIYF. The V and J genes are TRBV6-1 and TRBJ1-3, with TRBD1 as a possible D gene (6 bases). Trimming removed 3 bases from V and 4 bases from J, with 13 bases in between. CDR1 and CDR2 (germline): MNHNS, SASEGT. This CDR3 region has 15 residues.

The chain recombines TRBV7-9 with TRBJ2-2; 8 bases align to TRBD2. V trimming: 2 bases; J trimming: 2 bases; junction bases outside the gene matches: 4. Germline assignment: CDR1 SEHNR and CDR2 FQNEAQ (reference sequence). This CDR3 region has 16 residues. The CDR3 reads CASSLIREGNTGELFF. The CDR3 DNA reads as TGTGCCAGCAGCTTAATCCGGGAGGGCAACACCGGGGAGCTGTTTTTT.

The rearrangement uses TRBV5-4 and TRBJ1-5, with no clear D. The ends were cut back, 0 bases at V and 4 bases at J, with 5 bases in the middle. The germline V gene encodes CDR1 SGHNT and CDR2 YYREEE (reference sequence). The CDR3 consists of 13 residues. Written as DNA, the CDR3 is TGTGCCAGCAGCTTGGGTCAGAATCAGCCCCAGCATTTT. This codes for CASSLGQNQPQHF. Looking up the rest from reference TRBV5-4 and TRBJ1-5 gives the full variable domain: ETGVTQSPTHLIKTRGQQVTLRCSSQSGHNTVSWYQQALGQGPQFIFQYYREEENGRGNFPPRFSGLQFPNYSSELNVNALELDDSALYLCASSLGQNQPQHFGDGTRLSIL.

The rearrangement links TRBV10-3 to TRBJ2-7; perhaps TRBD1 as D (5 bases). Trimming stripped 4 bases from V and 2 bases from J, with 12 bases between. Germline V CDR1 and CDR2: ENHRY, SYGVKD. This CDR3 is built from 14 residues. CDR3 nucleotides: TGTGCCATCAGTGCTCAGGGTACCCCCTACGAGCAGTACTTC. Protein sequence: CAISAQGTPYEQYF.

In regard to this clone: Other DNA sequences in the same sample also yield this CDR3. The V call is TRBV18, the J call TRBJ1-1; tentative D call: TRBD1 (6 bases). With 1 base removed from V and 5 bases from J, the gap between germline ends came to 11 bases. The CDR3 extends over 14 amino acids. Germline V gene lookup returns CDR1 KGHSH and CDR2 LQKENI. Written as DNA, the CDR3 is TGTGCCAGCTCACCACAAACAGGGATAACTGAAGCTTTCTTT. Its protein product is CASSPQTGITEAFF.

The chain uses TRBV10-3 and TRBJ1-2; 9 bases are a match to TRBD1. The CDR3 runs 18 residues. Trimming took 1 base from V and 0 from J; bases not matched to a gene: 9. The germline gives CDR1 ENHRY, CDR2 SYGVKD. CDR3 nucleotide sequence: TGTGCCATCAGTGAGTTTAGAACAGGGGGCAATTCTAACTATGGCTACACCTTC. Translation gives CAISEFRTGGNSNYGYTF.